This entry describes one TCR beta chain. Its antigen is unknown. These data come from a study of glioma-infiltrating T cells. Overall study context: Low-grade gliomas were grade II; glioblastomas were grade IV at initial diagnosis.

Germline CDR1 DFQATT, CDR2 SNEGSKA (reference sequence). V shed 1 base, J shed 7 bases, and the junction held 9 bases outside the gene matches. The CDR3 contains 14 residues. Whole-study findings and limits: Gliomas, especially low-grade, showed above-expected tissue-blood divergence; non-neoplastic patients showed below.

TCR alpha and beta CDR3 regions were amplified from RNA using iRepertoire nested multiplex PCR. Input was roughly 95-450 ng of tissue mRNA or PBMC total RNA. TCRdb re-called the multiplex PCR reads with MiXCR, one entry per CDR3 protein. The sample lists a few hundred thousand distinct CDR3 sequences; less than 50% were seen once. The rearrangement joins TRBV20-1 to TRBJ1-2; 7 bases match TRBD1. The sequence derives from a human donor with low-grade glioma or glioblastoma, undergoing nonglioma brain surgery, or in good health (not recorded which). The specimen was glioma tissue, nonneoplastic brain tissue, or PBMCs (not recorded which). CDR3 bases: TGCAGTGCTAGAGGGGACAGCCGGTGGCGTGGCTACACCTTC. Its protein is CSARGDSRWRGYTF.